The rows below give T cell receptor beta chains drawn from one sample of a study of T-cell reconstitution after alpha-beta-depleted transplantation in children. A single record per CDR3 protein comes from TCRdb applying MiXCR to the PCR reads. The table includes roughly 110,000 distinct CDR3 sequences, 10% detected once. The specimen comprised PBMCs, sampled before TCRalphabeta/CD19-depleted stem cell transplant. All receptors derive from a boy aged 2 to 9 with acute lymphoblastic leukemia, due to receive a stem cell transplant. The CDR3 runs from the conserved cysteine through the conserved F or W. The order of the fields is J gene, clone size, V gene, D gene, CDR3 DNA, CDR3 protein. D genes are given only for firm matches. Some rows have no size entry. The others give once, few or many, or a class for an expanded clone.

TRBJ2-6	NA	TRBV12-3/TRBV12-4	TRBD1	TGTGCCAGCGTCGGACGGGACAGGGAACGCTCTGGGGCCAACGTCCTGACTTTC	CASVGRDRERSGANVLTF
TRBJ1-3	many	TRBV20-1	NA	TGCAGTGCCCTAGATAGCAGCATTGGAAACACCATATATTTT	CSALDSSIGNTIYF
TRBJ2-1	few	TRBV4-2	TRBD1	TGTGCCAGCAGCCAGGGACAGGAGGGAGTAAATGAGCAGTTCTTC	CASSQGQEGVNEQFF
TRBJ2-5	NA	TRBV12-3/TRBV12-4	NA	TGTGCCAGCAGTCCCTCGACCGGACCGGAGACCCAGTACTTC	CASSPSTGPETQYF
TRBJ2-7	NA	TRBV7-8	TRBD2	TGTGCCAGCAGCTCCAAGCCTCGACTAGCGGGAGCGACCGAGCAGTACTTC	CASSSKPRLAGATEQYF
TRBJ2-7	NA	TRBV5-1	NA	TGCGCCAGCAGCTTTCGGGATCAGGGCTACGAGCAGTACTTC	CASSFRDQGYEQYF
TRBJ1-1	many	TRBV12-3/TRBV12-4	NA	TGTGCCAGCAGTTTATTGACAGATGAAGCTTTCTTT	CASSLLTDEAFF
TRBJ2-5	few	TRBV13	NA	TGTGCCAGCAGCTTAAATACTGGAGAGACCCAGTACTTC	CASSLNTGETQYF
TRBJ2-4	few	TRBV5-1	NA	TGCGCCAGCAGCTTGGTCCCCAGGGAGGACAAAAACATTCAGTACTTC	CASSLVPREDKNIQYF
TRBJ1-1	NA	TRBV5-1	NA	TGCGCCAGCAGCTGGAATTCACAGAACACTGAAGCTTTCTTT	CASSWNSQNTEAFF
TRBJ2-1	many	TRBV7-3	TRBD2	TGTGCCAGCAGCTTACAACGGACTAGCGGGGGGGATGAGGAGCAGTTCTTC	CASSLQRTSGGDEEQFF
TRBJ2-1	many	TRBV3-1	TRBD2	TGTGCCAGCAGCCAACGGACTAGCAAAAGAAGTGAGCAGTTCTTC	CASSQRTSKRSEQFF
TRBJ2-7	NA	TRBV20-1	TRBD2	TGCAGTGCTAGAGAAACTAGCGGGAGAGTTCGCAGTAGCGAGCAGTACTTC	CSARETSGRVRSSEQYF
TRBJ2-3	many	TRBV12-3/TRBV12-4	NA	TGTGCCAGCAGTTACACCACAGATACGCAGTATTTT	CASSYTTDTQYF
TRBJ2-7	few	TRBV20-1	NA	TGCAGTGCCTCCGGGAAGCCCTACGAGCAGTACTTC	CSASGKPYEQYF
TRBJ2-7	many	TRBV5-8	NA	TGTGCCAGCAGCTTCCAATACGAGCAGTACTTC	CASSFQYEQYF
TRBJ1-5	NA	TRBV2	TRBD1	TGTGCCAGCAGCGACCAAGACAGGGGCAATCAGCCCCAGCATTTT	CASSDQDRGNQPQHF
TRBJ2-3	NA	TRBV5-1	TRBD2	TGCGCCAGCGGCGTAGCGGGTCCGTTATCTAGCACAGATACGCAGTATTTT	CASGVAGPLSSTDTQYF
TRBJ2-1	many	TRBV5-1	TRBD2	TGCGCCAGCAGCTCGGGTGGGACTAGCGGGAGGAATGAGCAGTTCTTC	CASSSGGTSGRNEQFF
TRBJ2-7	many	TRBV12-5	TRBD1	TGTGCTAGTGGTTTGGGCGCGACAGGGACGGGTGGCTACGAGCAGTACTTC	CASGLGATGTGGYEQYF
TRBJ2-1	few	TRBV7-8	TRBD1	TGTGCCAGCAGCTTCGGGACAGGGGAGTGGTCCTACAATGAGCAGTTCTTC	CASSFGTGEWSYNEQFF
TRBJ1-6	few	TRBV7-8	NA	TGTGCCAGCAGCGATGTCGCGGGACCCCTCCACTTT	CASSDVAGPLHF
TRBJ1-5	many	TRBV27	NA	TGTGCCAGCAGTTTGGGAGGAACGGGCAATCAGCCCCAGCATTTT	CASSLGGTGNQPQHF
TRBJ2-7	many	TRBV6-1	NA	TGTGCCAGCAGTGCAGACAGGGGACTATCCTACGAGCAGTACTTC	CASSADRGLSYEQYF
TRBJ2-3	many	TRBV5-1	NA	TGCGCCAGCAGCCCAGCACCCGGTTGGACAGATACGCAGTATTTT	CASSPAPGWTDTQYF
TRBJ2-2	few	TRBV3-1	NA	TGTGCCAGCAGCGAGGGACCAAACACCGGGGAGCTGTTTTTT	CASSEGPNTGELFF
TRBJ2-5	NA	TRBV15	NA	TGTGCCACCAGCAGAGGCACTCAGGGGACCCAAGAGACCCAGTACTTC	CATSRGTQGTQETQYF
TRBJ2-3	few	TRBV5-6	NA	TGTGCCAGCAGTTGGCCGGCGGGAGATACGCAGTATTTT	CASSWPAGDTQYF
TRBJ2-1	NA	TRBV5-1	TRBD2	TGCGCCAGCAGCCCCCTAGCGGGAGATGAGCAGTTCTTC	CASSPLAGDEQFF
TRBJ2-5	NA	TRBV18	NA	TGTGCCAGCTCACCCCCTACCCGACAGATCAAAAGAGAATTGTACTTC	CASSPPTRQIKRELYF
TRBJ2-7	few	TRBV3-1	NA	TGTGCCAGCAGCCGCGGGACCTACAATTCCTACGAGCAGTACTTC	CASSRGTYNSYEQYF
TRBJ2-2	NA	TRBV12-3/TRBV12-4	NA	TGTGCCAGCAGCCTTTTCGGGTCGGGAGCCGGGGAGCTGTTTTTT	CASSLFGSGAGELFF
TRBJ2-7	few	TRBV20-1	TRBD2	TGCAGTGCTAGAGATACTACTAGCGGGAGCTACGAGCAGTACTTC	CSARDTTSGSYEQYF
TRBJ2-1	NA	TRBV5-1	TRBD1	TGCGCCAGCAGCTTGTCAGGGGGCCATGAGCAGTTCTTC	CASSLSGGHEQFF
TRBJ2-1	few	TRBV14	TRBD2	TGTGCCAGCAGCCATTGGGGGGGTCTTAGCGGATACAATGAGCAGTTCTTC	CASSHWGGLSGYNEQFF
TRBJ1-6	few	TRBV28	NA	TGTGCCAGCAGTAAAACTAGGCCAGTAAATTCACCCCTCCACTTT	CASSKTRPVNSPLHF
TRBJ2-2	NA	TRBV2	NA	TGTGCCAGCAGTGAATTTTCGGGACCTCAGACCGGGGAGCTGTTTTTT	CASSEFSGPQTGELFF
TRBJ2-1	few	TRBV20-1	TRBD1	TGCAGTGCTAGAGGCCCGGGACAGGGCCACAATGAGCAGTTCTTC	CSARGPGQGHNEQFF
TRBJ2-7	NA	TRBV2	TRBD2	TGTGCCAGCGAAGGCGGGAGTATCTACGAGCAGTACTTC	CASEGGSIYEQYF
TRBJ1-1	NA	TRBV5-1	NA	TGCGCCAGCAGCGTAGATCCGGGAGGGGCTTTCTTT	CASSVDPGGAFF
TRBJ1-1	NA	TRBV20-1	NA	TGCAGTGCTAGAGATAAGGTGTCAGAAGCTTTCTTT	CSARDKVSEAFF
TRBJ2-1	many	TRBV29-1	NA	TGCAGCGGCCAACCACAGGGACCCAGCTCCTACAATGAGCAGTTCTTC	CSGQPQGPSSYNEQFF
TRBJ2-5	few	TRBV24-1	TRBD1	TGTGCCACTTGGGACAGCTCCGCAGAGACCCAGTACTTC	CATWDSSAETQYF
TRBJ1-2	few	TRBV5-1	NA	TGCGCCAGCAGCTTGACGGGGGACACTGGCTACACCTTC	CASSLTGDTGYTF
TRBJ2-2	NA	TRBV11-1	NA	TGTGCCAGCAGCTCGGGACGGACGGACACCGGGGAGCTGTTTTTT	CASSSGRTDTGELFF
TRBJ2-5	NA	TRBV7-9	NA	TGTGCCAGCAGCTTTGTAGCAGACCAAGAGACCCAGTACTTC	CASSFVADQETQYF